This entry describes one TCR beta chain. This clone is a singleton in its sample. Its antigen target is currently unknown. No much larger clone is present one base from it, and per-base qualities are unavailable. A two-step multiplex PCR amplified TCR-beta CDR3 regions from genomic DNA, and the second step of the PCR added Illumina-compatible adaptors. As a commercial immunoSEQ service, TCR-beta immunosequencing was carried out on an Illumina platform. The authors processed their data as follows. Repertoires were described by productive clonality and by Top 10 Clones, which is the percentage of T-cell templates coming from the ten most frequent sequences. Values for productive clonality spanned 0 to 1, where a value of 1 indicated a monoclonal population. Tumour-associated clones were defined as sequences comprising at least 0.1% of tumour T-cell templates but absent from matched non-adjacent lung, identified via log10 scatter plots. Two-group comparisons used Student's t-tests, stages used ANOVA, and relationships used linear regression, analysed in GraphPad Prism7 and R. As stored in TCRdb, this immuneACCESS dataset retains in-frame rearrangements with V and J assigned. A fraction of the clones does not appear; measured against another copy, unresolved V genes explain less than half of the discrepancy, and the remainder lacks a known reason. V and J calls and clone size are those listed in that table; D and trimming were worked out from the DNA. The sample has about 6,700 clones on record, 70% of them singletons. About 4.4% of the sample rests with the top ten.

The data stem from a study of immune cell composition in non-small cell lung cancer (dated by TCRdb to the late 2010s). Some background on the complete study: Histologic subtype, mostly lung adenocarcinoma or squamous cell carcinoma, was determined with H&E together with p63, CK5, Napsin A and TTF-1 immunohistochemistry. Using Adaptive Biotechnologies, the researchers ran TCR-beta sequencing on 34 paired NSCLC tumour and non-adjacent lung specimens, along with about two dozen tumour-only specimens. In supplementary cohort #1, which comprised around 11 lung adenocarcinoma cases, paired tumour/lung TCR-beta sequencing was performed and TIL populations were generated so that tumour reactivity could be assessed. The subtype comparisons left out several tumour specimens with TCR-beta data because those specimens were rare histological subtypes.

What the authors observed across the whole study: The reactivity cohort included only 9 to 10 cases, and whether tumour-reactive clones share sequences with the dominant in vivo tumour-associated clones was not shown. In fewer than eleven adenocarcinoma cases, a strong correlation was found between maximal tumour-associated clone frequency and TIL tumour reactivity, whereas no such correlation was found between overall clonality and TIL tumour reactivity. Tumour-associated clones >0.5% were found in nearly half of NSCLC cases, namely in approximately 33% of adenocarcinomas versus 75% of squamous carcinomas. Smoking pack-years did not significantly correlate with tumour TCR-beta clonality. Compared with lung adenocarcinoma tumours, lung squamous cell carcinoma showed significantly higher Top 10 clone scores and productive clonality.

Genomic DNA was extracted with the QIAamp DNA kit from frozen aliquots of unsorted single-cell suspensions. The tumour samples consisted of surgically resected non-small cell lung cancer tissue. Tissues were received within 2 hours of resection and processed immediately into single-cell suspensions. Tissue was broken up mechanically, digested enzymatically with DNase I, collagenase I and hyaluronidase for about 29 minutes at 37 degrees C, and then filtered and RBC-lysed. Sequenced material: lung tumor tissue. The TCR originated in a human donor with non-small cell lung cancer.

In nucleotide form, the sequence is TGTGCCAGCAGCGTATATCCAGGGCCCTACGAGCAGTACTTC. This codes for CASSVYPGPYEQYF. The rearrangement joined TRBV9 to TRBJ2-7, and the D gene may be TRBD1, 5 bases matching. CDR3 length: 14 amino acids, cysteine to phenylalanine. The DNA shown is the 42-base CDR3, in frame from base 1. As encoded in the germline V gene, CDR1 is SGDLS while CDR2 is YYNGEE. Between the V and J ends, shortened by 1 base and 2 bases respectively, the junction contains 10 bases.